This paragraph covers one T cell receptor beta chain sequence. This entry belongs to a study of blood T cells in healthy people across ages. Germline CDR1 and CDR2: SGDLS and YYNGEE. Trimming left V 1 base short and J 4 bases short, with 7 bases between. This CDR3 is 13 amino acids long. Primed by a sample-barcoded 5' primer and a J-beta primer mix, a second PCR proceeded for about 6 to 12 cycles. TCRdb passed the 5' RACE reads through MiXCR, listing each CDR3 protein once. The sample comprises about 1.4 million distinct CDR3 sequences, around 59% of which are singletons, and more than 6% rests with the top ten.

Sequencing was performed on blood. The chain employs TRBV9 and TRBJ2-3; D unresolved. The TCR sequence derives from a man in his late teens or twenties in good health. The CDR3 spells CASSVRGPDTQYF. Here the CDR3 DNA reads TGTGCCAGCAGCGTAAGAGGTCCAGATACGCAGTATTTT.